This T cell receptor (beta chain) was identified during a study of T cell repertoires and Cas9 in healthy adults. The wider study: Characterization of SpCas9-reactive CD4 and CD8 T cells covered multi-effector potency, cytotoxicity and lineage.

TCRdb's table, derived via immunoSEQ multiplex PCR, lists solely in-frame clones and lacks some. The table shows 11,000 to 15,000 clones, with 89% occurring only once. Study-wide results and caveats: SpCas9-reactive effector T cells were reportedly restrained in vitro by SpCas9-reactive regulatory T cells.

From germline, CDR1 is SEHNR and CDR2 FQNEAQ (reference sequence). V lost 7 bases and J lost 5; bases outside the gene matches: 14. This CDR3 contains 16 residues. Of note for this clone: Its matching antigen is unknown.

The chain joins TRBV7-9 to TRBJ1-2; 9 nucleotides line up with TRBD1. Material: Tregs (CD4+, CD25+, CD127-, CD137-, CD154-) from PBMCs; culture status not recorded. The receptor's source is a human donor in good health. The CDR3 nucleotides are TGTGCCAGCACTTTTACTACAGGGGGCATTAAATATGGCTACACCTTC. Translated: CASTFTTGGIKYGYTF.